Listed here are 8 T cell receptor beta chains from one sample, sequenced in a study of vaccination effects on CD4 cells after COVID-19. These receptors' antigens are unknown. Clones were read by immunoSEQ multiplex PCR, and TCRdb kept only the in-frame ones, dropping some. The table shows 65,000 to 95,000 clones, with around four fifths occurring only once. Antigen-specific CD4+ T cells were first expanded with viral peptide pools by the ViraFEST assay and only then sequenced. Culture proceeded for 9 to 11 days, and CD4+ T cells were then isolated. Subjects were given two BNT162b2 or mRNA-1273 vaccine doses. Specimen: CD4+ T cells from PBMCs cultured with HCoV-OC43 spike peptides, collected after COVID-19 vaccination. Documented subset: HCoV-OC43 spike overlapping peptide pool stimulation. The source is a human donor who received a COVID-19 vaccine.

J is TRBJ2-5 and V is TRBV9; perhaps D is TRBD1 or TRBD2 (6 bases each). Germline CDR1 is SGDLS and CDR2 is YYNGEE. The CDR3 is 14 residues long. V was trimmed by 0 bases and J by 5 bases, leaving 11 bases between them. CDR3 sequence (DNA): TGTGCCAGCAGCGTAGGACAGGAGGGGGAGACCCAGTACTTC. Amino acid sequence: CASSVGQEGETQYF.

The rearrangement uses TRBV13 and TRBJ2-7, with D tentatively TRBD1 or TRBD2 (6 bases each). CDR1 is PRHDT, CDR2 FYEKMQ, per germline (reference sequence). The CDR3 totals 13 residues. Between the trimmed V and J ends, which lost 2 bases and 7 bases, there was a span of 12 bases. In DNA, the CDR3 is TGTGCCAGCAGCTTACGGGGGCCGGGGGAGCAGTACGTC. Its protein is CASSLRGPGEQYV.

The chain uses TRBV5-1 and TRBJ1-2, with D maybe TRBD1 (6 bases). V was pared by 0 bases and J by 3 bases, with 12 bases between. CDR3 length: 15 amino acids. Germline CDR1 and CDR2: SGHRS and YFSETQ. The CDR3 sequence is CASSLAGAVDYGYTF. The CDR3 DNA follows: TGCGCCAGCAGCTTGGCGGGGGCGGTCGACTATGGCTACACCTTC.

J is TRBJ2-3 and V is TRBV6-5; 8 positions agree with TRBD2. This CDR3 has 15 amino acids. Germline loops: CDR1 MNHEY, CDR2 SVGAGI. V trimming: 6 bases; J trimming: 0 bases; junction bases outside the gene matches: 5. CDR3 bases: TGTGCCAGCAGCATAGCGGGGACTAGCACAGATACGCAGTATTTT. It encodes CASSIAGTSTDTQYF.

This clone was observed a handful of times. CDR3 DNA: TGTGCCAGCAGCCAAGACGGCGTGGGGGGCACAGATACGCAGTATTTT. It translates to CASSQDGVGGTDTQYF. This rearrangement joins TRBV14 to TRBJ2-3, with D possibly called TRBD1 or TRBD2 (5 bases each). Germline V lookup: CDR1 SGHDN, CDR2 FVKESK. V lost 0 bases and J lost 1, with 11 bases in between. CDR3 length: 16 amino acids.

V gene TRBV10-1 combines with J gene TRBJ1-1, with 8 bases fitting TRBD1. The J segment lost 0 bases and the V segment lost 6 bases, leaving 6 bases of the junction unmatched. CDR1 and CDR2 from the germline V gene are WNHNN and SYGVQD (reference sequence). The CDR3 consists of 15 residues. In DNA, the CDR3 is TGCGCCAGCAGCAGGACAGGGACCCTGAACACTGAAGCTTTCTTT. It codes for CASSRTGTLNTEAFF.

This sequence joins TRBV10-3 and TRBJ2-5; 9 nucleotides match TRBD1. Germline-derived CDR1 and CDR2 are ENHRY and SYGVKD. CDR3 size: 14 residues. The ends lost 4 bases at V and 4 bases at J; junction bases unmatched: 4. CDR3 bases: TGTGCCATCAGTGCGCCGGACAGGGGAGAGACCCAGTACTTC. Protein product: CAISAPDRGETQYF.

The chain links TRBV27 to TRBJ2-1; TRBD2 matches at 9 bases. The CDR3 totals 15 residues. J gave up 4 bases and V 4 bases, and 5 bases lay outside the gene matches. The germline V gene encodes CDR1 MNHEY and CDR2 SMNVEV (reference sequence). CDR3 loop: CASSSPSGGYNEQFF. Here the CDR3 DNA reads TGTGCCAGCAGTTCACCCAGCGGGGGGTACAATGAGCAGTTCTTC.